One and the same sample provided the 11 T cell receptor beta chains below, sequenced in a study of shared clonotypes between healthy human individuals. Only in-frame clones appear in the TCRdb table, and some are missing; sequencing was by immunoSEQ multiplex PCR. The sample holds around 1.9 million clones, around 93% seen once. CD8 cells classed as naive were CD45RO-negative and positively selected for CCR7, excluding terminally differentiated effector memory CD45RA+ cells. Sequencing was performed on naive CD8+ T cells from PBMCs. The receptors were sampled from a man younger than 35 in good health. Some clones in this sample may be carry-over from other donors' samples.

V usage is TRBV5-4 and J usage is TRBJ2-1, with D tentatively TRBD2 (6 bases). Trimming removed 4 bases from V and 4 bases from J, with 18 bases in between. Germline assignment: CDR1 SGHNT and CDR2 YYREEE (reference sequence). The CDR3 totals 16 residues. In DNA form, the CDR3 reads TGTGCCAGCAGCCCCCCCTCACTAGCCGATTACAATGAGCAGTTCTTC. It translates to CASSPPSLADYNEQFF. Looking up the rest from reference TRBV5-4 and TRBJ2-1 gives the full variable domain: ETGVTQSPTHLIKTRGQQVTLRCSSQSGHNTVSWYQQALGQGPQFIFQYYREEENGRGNFPPRFSGLQFPNYSSELNVNALELDDSALYLCASSPPSLADYNEQFFGPGTRLTVL.

This clone was seen more than once but under ten times. The CDR3 DNA follows: TGTGCCAGCAGCCTCCCATTGGGACAGCTGTACAATGAGCAGTTCTTC. Translating gives CASSLPLGQLYNEQFF. The V and J genes are TRBV7-9 and TRBJ2-1; 7 bases agree with TRBD1. The CDR3 runs 16 residues. Per germline, CDR1 SEHNR and CDR2 FQNEAQ (reference sequence). Germline trimming cut 5 bases from V and 4 bases from J; bases unmatched to any gene: 11.

This clone was detected only once. The V gene is TRBV4-2, the J gene TRBJ2-6, with 7 positions matching TRBD1. This CDR3 region has 17 residues. Losses at the gene ends were 4 bases for V and 0 bases for J; bases not matched to a gene: 6. The germline gives CDR1 LGHNA, CDR2 YNFKEQ. DNA for the CDR3: TGTGCCAGCAGCCCGACAGGGTGGTCCTCTGGGGCCAACGTCCTGACTTTC. Its protein is CASSPTGWSSGANVLTF.

The rearrangement uses TRBV11-2 and TRBJ2-7; 8 bases align to TRBD2. The CDR3 sequence is 14 residues long. The germline V gene has CDR1 SGHAT and CDR2 FQNNGV. V trimming: 5 bases; J trimming: 3 bases; junction bases outside the gene matches: 6. The CDR3 sequence is CASSAPGTSYEQYF. CDR3 coding DNA: TGTGCCAGCAGCGCCCCCGGGACTAGCTACGAGCAGTACTTC.

The rearrangement joins TRBV5-6 to TRBJ1-2; D uncertain. The CDR3 loop spans 13 amino acids. Germline V gene lookup returns CDR1 SGHDT and CDR2 YYEEEE. Deletions cut 5 bases from V and 4 bases from J, with 12 bases between. CDR3 loop: CASSSLGSYGYTF. The CDR3 DNA reads as TGTGCCAGCAGTTCGCTGGGGAGCTATGGCTACACCTTC.

V gene TRBV28 combines with J gene TRBJ2-3; TRBD1 aligns across 7 bases. V was pared by 3 bases and J by 2 bases, with 11 bases of the junction left unmatched. Germline CDR1 and CDR2: MDHEN and SYDVKM. This CDR3 has 17 residues. The DNA of the CDR3 is TGTGCCAGCAGTTTTTACCCGGTCGGACAGGACACAGATACGCAGTATTTT. Protein product: CASSFYPVGQDTDTQYF.

As to this clone: Other nucleotide sequences in the sample specify the same CDR3. The chain combines TRBV7-9 with TRBJ2-1; TRBD1 or TRBD2 may be the D gene (6 bases each). Trimming removed 3 bases at V and 8 bases at J, with 8 bases between. This CDR3 is built from 12 residues. Per the germline V gene, CDR1 is SEHNR and CDR2 is FQNEAQ (reference sequence). The CDR3 region is CASSLGGDEQFF. The CDR3 nucleotides read TGTGCCAGCAGCTTGGGGGGCGATGAGCAGTTCTTC.

The chain carries TRBV6-5 and TRBJ1-1; D unresolved. There are 15 residues in the CDR3. The ends were cut back, 0 bases at V and 5 bases at J, with 13 bases in the middle. Germline lookup yields CDR1 MNHEY and CDR2 SVGAGI. The CDR3 DNA reads TGTGCCAGCAGTTACTCGAACGCCGCGGGGACTGAAGCTTTCTTT. Translation gives CASSYSNAAGTEAFF.

The chain combines TRBV14 with TRBJ2-1, with 7 bases fitting TRBD2. Trimming took 3 bases from V and 0 from J; bases not matched to a gene: 8. The CDR3 extends over 17 amino acids. Germline lookup yields CDR1 SGHDN and CDR2 FVKESK. For the CDR3, the DNA is TGTGCCAGCAGCCAGGGGAGGGCGACGCTCTCCTACAATGAGCAGTTCTTC. Protein: CASSQGRATLSYNEQFF.

The chain employs TRBV9 and TRBJ2-2; TRBD2 agrees at 11 bases. Germline V lookup: CDR1 SGDLS, CDR2 YYNGEE. Trimming removed 2 bases from V and 7 bases from J; junction bases left unmatched: 7. The CDR3 consists of 16 residues. CDR3 nucleotide sequence: TGTGCCAGCAGCGTTAGCGGGAGGGCCGGTGGCGGGGAGCTGTTTTTT. It codes for CASSVSGRAGGGELFF.

This chain connects TRBV9 to TRBJ2-7; a weak D match, TRBD1 (6 bases). V gave up 0 bases and J gave up 6 bases, with 16 bases separating them. Per germline, CDR1 SGDLS and CDR2 YYNGEE. This CDR3 is 15 amino acids long. CDR3 DNA sequence: TGTGCCAGCAGCGTAGCACAGGGTACCCTTCGCGAGCAGTACTTC. Protein product: CASSVAQGTLREQYF.